Listed below are T cell receptor beta chains from one sample, sequenced in a study of T cell changes during pregnancy in multiple sclerosis. Only in-frame clones appear in the TCRdb table, and some are missing; sequencing was by immunoSEQ multiplex PCR. Of approximately 21,000 clones listed, around 81% are singletons. The sample in question was CD8+ T cells from peripheral blood mononuclear cells, obtained in the first trimester of pregnancy. The receptors were gathered from a female donor in good health, enrolled as a control in a pregnancy study. CDR3s include the opening cysteine and the closing phenylalanine or tryptophan. Fields, in order: D gene, clone size, J gene, V gene, CDR3 protein, CDR3 DNA. D genes are given only for firm matches. Only some rows state a clone size, as once, few, many or a class for expanded clones.

D: .; size: .; J: TRBJ2-1; V: TRBV11-1; CDR3: CASSLDWASYNEQFF; DNA: TGTGCCAGCAGCTTAGACTGGGCCTCCTACAATGAGCAGTTCTTC
D: TRBD1; size: .; J: TRBJ2-7; V: TRBV6-1; CDR3: CASSEAMGQTYEQYF; DNA: TGTGCCAGCAGTGAAGCAATGGGACAGACCTACGAGCAGTACTTC
D: TRBD1; size: once; J: TRBJ2-7; V: TRBV6-4; CDR3: CASSYGQGFSYEQYF; DNA: TGTGCCAGCAGTTACGGACAGGGTTTCTCCTACGAGCAGTACTTC
D: .; size: few; J: TRBJ1-1; V: TRBV6-4; CDR3: CASSRDTGTEAFF; DNA: TGTGCCAGCAGCAGGGACACGGGTACTGAAGCTTTCTTT
D: TRBD1; size: .; J: TRBJ1-3; V: TRBV7-9; CDR3: CASRGQGSSGNTIYF; DNA: TGTGCCAGCCGGGGACAGGGGAGCTCTGGAAACACCATATATTTT
D: .; size: .; J: TRBJ1-5; V: TRBV7-2; CDR3: CASSSGVVTGQPQHF; DNA: TGTGCCAGCAGCTCAGGAGTCGTGACAGGCCAGCCCCAGCATTTT
D: .; size: .; J: TRBJ2-7; V: TRBV11-3; CDR3: CASSRDRGGHEQYF; DNA: TGTGCCAGCAGCAGGGATAGGGGGGGACACGAGCAGTACTTC
D: TRBD2; size: .; J: TRBJ2-3; V: TRBV18; CDR3: CASSPLEYGNGRTDTQYF; DNA: TGTGCCAGCTCACCCCTGGAATACGGCAACGGGAGGACAGATACGCAGTATTTT
D: .; size: .; J: TRBJ2-1; V: TRBV6-5; CDR3: CASGWEQFF; DNA: TGTGCCAGCGGCTGGGAGCAGTTCTTC
D: TRBD1; size: .; J: TRBJ1-5; V: TRBV9; CDR3: CASSVGDSSNQPQHF; DNA: TGTGCCAGCAGCGTTGGGGACAGTAGCAATCAGCCCCAGCATTTT
D: TRBD1; size: medium-sized; J: TRBJ1-1; V: TRBV6-1; CDR3: CASSDGAGGGPNTEAFF; DNA: TGTGCCAGCAGTGACGGTGCAGGGGGCGGCCCGAACACTGAAGCTTTCTTT
D: TRBD1; size: .; J: TRBJ1-1; V: TRBV6-1; CDR3: CASSDGAGGSTEAFF; DNA: TGTGCCAGCAGTGACGGGGCAGGGGGAAGCACTGAAGCTTTCTTT
D: .; size: .; J: TRBJ1-2; V: TRBV9; CDR3: CASSVEGHPRNYGYTF; DNA: TGTGCCAGCAGCGTAGAAGGTCATCCGCGGAACTATGGCTACACCTTC
D: .; size: .; J: TRBJ1-2; V: TRBV5-1; CDR3: CASSLEGGAQGYGYTF; DNA: TGCGCCAGCAGCTTGGAAGGTGGGGCGCAGGGCTATGGCTACACCTTC
D: .; size: .; J: TRBJ2-2; V: TRBV10-3; CDR3: CALRDSDTGELFF; DNA: TGTGCCCTCAGGGACTCGGACACCGGGGAGCTGTTTTTT
D: .; size: .; J: TRBJ1-1; V: TRBV6-5; CDR3: CASSRTEGMNTEAFF; DNA: TGTGCCAGCAGTCGGACCGAGGGCATGAACACTGAAGCTTTCTTT
D: TRBD1; size: .; J: TRBJ1-1; V: TRBV27; CDR3: CAVSVGQGASEAFF; DNA: TGTGCCGTCTCGGTCGGACAGGGGGCTTCTGAAGCTTTCTTT
D: .; size: .; J: TRBJ1-1; V: TRBV6-1; CDR3: CACFPGHPNGEAFF; DNA: TGTGCCTGTTTCCCGGGACACCCGAACGGTGAAGCTTTCTTT
D: TRBD2; size: .; J: TRBJ2-5; V: TRBV30; CDR3: CAWSVGRLAEETQYF; DNA: TGTGCCTGGAGTGTAGGAAGGCTAGCGGAAGAGACCCAGTACTTC
D: TRBD2; size: .; J: TRBJ2-2; V: TRBV29-1; CDR3: CGSSGLNTGELFF; DNA: TGCGGCTCTAGCGGGTTGAACACCGGGGAGCTGTTTTTT
D: TRBD1; size: .; J: TRBJ2-3; V: TRBV6-1; CDR3: CASSGKPPGQGTDTQYF; DNA: TGTGCCAGCAGTGGAAAACCTCCGGGACAGGGTACAGATACGCAGTATTTT
D: .; size: .; J: TRBJ1-2; V: TRBV6-6; CDR3: CASSYDAGRRVGYTF; DNA: TGTGCCAGCAGTTACGACGCCGGTCGGAGGGTTGGCTACACCTTC
D: .; size: .; J: TRBJ2-5; V: TRBV1; CDR3: CTSASRGVPRAETQYF; DNA: TGCACCAGCGCAAGCCGGGGGGTTCCGAGGGCGGAGACCCAGTACTTC
D: TRBD2; size: .; J: TRBJ2-2; V: TRBV4-2; CDR3: CASSQSIAGGVGELFF; DNA: TGTGCCAGCAGCCAATCAATAGCGGGGGGCGTCGGGGAGCTGTTTTTT
D: TRBD2; size: .; J: TRBJ2-7; V: TRBV9; CDR3: CASGGGGAYEQYF; DNA: TGTGCCAGCGGTGGCGGGGGGGCCTACGAGCAGTACTTC
D: .; size: .; J: TRBJ2-1; V: TRBV13; CDR3: CASSILRDSHPNEQFF; DNA: TGTGCCAGCAGCATATTGAGGGACTCCCATCCCAATGAGCAGTTCTTC
D: TRBD1; size: .; J: TRBJ1-6; V: TRBV27; CDR3: CASSSRGWNSPLHF; DNA: TGTGCCAGCAGTTCCAGGGGGTGGAATTCACCCCTCCACTTT
D: TRBD2; size: once; J: TRBJ2-7; V: TRBV4-3; CDR3: CASSPYPASGAYEQYF; DNA: TGCGCCAGCAGCCCATACCCGGCTAGCGGCGCATACGAGCAGTACTTC
D: TRBD1; size: .; J: TRBJ1-4; V: TRBV4-1; CDR3: CASSQDPPGDRRNEKLFF; DNA: TGCGCCAGCAGCCAAGACCCTCCCGGGGACAGGCGGAATGAAAAACTGTTTTTT
D: TRBD1; size: .; J: TRBJ1-5; V: TRBV28; CDR3: CASSSGTGDSQPQHF; DNA: TGTGCCAGCAGTTCCGGGACAGGGGATTCTCAGCCCCAGCATTTT
D: .; size: few; J: TRBJ2-5; V: TRBV6-1; CDR3: CASSEELLTWRGGRETQYF; DNA: TGTGCCAGCAGTGAAGAGTTATTAACGTGGAGGGGGGGGCGGGAGACCCAGTACTTC
D: .; size: .; J: TRBJ2-5; V: TRBV28; CDR3: CASSLWTAQVGSETQYF; DNA: TGTGCCAGCAGTTTATGGACGGCCCAGGTCGGAAGTGAGACCCAGTACTTC
D: TRBD1; size: few; J: TRBJ1-1; V: TRBV4-1; CDR3: CASSQTGRLDTEAFF; DNA: TGCGCCAGCAGCCAGACAGGGAGATTAGACACTGAAGCTTTCTTT
D: .; size: .; J: TRBJ2-7; V: TRBV5-1; CDR3: CASSLGGTPAYEQYF; DNA: TGCGCCAGCAGCTTGGGGGGGACACCCGCCTACGAGCAGTACTTC
D: TRBD2; size: .; J: TRBJ2-3; V: TRBV9; CDR3: CASSVDGLAGGTSTDTQYF; DNA: TGTGCCAGCAGCGTAGACGGGCTAGCGGGGGGCACAAGCACAGATACGCAGTATTTT
D: .; size: few; J: TRBJ1-6; V: TRBV21-1; CDR3: CASSKDGANSPLHF; DNA: TGTGCCAGCAGCAAAGATGGGGCCAATTCACCCCTCCACTTT
D: .; size: .; J: TRBJ1-5; V: TRBV27; CDR3: CASSPQTENSNQPQHF; DNA: TGTGCCAGCAGTCCCCAAACAGAGAATAGCAATCAGCCCCAGCATTTT
D: .; size: .; J: TRBJ1-1; V: TRBV11-3; CDR3: CASSLGGGIAFF; DNA: TGTGCCAGCAGCTTGGGCGGGGGTATAGCTTTCTTT
D: TRBD1; size: .; J: TRBJ1-2; V: TRBV19; CDR3: CASTGTGGSYGYTF; DNA: TGTGCCAGCACCGGGACAGGGGGATCATATGGCTACACCTTC
D: .; size: .; J: TRBJ2-7; V: TRBV6-5; CDR3: CASSYSKNGLTYEQYF; DNA: TGTGCCAGCAGTTACTCGAAAAACGGACTCACCTACGAGCAGTACTTC
D: TRBD2; size: .; J: TRBJ2-1; V: TRBV28; CDR3: CASKGTSGNNEQFF; DNA: TGTGCCAGCAAAGGGACTAGCGGGAACAATGAGCAGTTCTTC
D: TRBD1; size: few; J: TRBJ2-7; V: TRBV27; CDR3: CASSSSPGQGAGEQYF; DNA: TGTGCCAGCAGTTCTTCACCGGGACAGGGGGCGGGCGAGCAGTACTTC
D: .; size: .; J: TRBJ1-2; V: TRBV5-6; CDR3: CASSGRSIYGYTF; DNA: TGTGCCAGCTCAGGGAGGTCGATCTATGGCTACACCTTC
D: .; size: .; J: TRBJ1-4; V: TRBV6-6; CDR3: CASSPLTEDEKLFF; DNA: TGTGCCAGCAGCCCACTGACTGAAGATGAAAAACTGTTTTTT
D: .; size: once; J: TRBJ2-7; V: TRBV4-1; CDR3: CASSQDPGGGSYEQYF; DNA: TGCGCCAGCAGCCAAGATCCGGGGGGCGGATCCTACGAGCAGTACTTC
D: TRBD1; size: .; J: TRBJ2-7; V: TRBV29-1; CDR3: CSGQGSGTSYEQYF; DNA: TGCAGCGGACAGGGGAGTGGGACCTCCTACGAGCAGTACTTC
D: TRBD1; size: .; J: TRBJ1-5; V: TRBV19; CDR3: CASSLPDREHQPQHF; DNA: TGTGCCAGTAGTCTCCCGGACAGGGAGCATCAGCCCCAGCATTTT
D: TRBD1; size: .; J: TRBJ2-7; V: TRBV19; CDR3: CASSTPGQGTYEQYF; DNA: TGTGCCAGTAGTACACCGGGACAGGGGACCTACGAGCAGTACTTC
D: TRBD1; size: many; J: TRBJ1-2; V: TRBV4-2; CDR3: CASSPGQAYGYTF; DNA: TGTGCCAGCAGCCCAGGACAGGCTTATGGCTACACCTTC
D: .; size: .; J: TRBJ1-2; V: TRBV21-1; CDR3: CASRTGQDRDGGYTF; DNA: TGTGCCAGCAGGACGGGACAGGACCGGGATGGTGGCTACACCTTC
D: .; size: .; J: TRBJ1-2; V: TRBV27; CDR3: CASSPPGLHYGYTF; DNA: TGTGCCAGCAGTCCGCCCGGACTGCACTATGGCTACACCTTC
D: .; size: .; J: TRBJ1-4; V: TRBV9; CDR3: CASSVRGQTNEKLFF; DNA: TGTGCCAGCAGCGTAAGGGGTCAAACTAATGAAAAACTGTTTTTT
D: TRBD1; size: .; J: TRBJ1-2; V: TRBV25-1; CDR3: CASSVLTGERYGYTF; DNA: TGTGCCAGCAGTGTTCTGACAGGGGAGCGCTATGGCTACACCTTC
D: .; size: .; J: TRBJ1-4; V: TRBV7-9; CDR3: CASSLDLAGDMEKLFF; DNA: TGTGCCAGCAGCTTAGATCTGGCAGGTGATATGGAAAAACTGTTTTTT
D: .; size: .; J: TRBJ2-7; V: TRBV2; CDR3: CASQEHGAYEQYF; DNA: TGTGCCAGCCAAGAACACGGGGCCTACGAGCAGTACTTC
D: .; size: .; J: TRBJ1-6; V: TRBV7-8; CDR3: CASSLVGSSYNSPLHF; DNA: TGTGCCAGCAGCTTAGTTGGGAGCTCCTATAATTCACCCCTCCACTTT
D: TRBD2; size: .; J: TRBJ2-1; V: TRBV28; CDR3: CASGSGRAYNEQFF; DNA: TGTGCCAGCGGAAGCGGGAGGGCCTACAATGAGCAGTTCTTC